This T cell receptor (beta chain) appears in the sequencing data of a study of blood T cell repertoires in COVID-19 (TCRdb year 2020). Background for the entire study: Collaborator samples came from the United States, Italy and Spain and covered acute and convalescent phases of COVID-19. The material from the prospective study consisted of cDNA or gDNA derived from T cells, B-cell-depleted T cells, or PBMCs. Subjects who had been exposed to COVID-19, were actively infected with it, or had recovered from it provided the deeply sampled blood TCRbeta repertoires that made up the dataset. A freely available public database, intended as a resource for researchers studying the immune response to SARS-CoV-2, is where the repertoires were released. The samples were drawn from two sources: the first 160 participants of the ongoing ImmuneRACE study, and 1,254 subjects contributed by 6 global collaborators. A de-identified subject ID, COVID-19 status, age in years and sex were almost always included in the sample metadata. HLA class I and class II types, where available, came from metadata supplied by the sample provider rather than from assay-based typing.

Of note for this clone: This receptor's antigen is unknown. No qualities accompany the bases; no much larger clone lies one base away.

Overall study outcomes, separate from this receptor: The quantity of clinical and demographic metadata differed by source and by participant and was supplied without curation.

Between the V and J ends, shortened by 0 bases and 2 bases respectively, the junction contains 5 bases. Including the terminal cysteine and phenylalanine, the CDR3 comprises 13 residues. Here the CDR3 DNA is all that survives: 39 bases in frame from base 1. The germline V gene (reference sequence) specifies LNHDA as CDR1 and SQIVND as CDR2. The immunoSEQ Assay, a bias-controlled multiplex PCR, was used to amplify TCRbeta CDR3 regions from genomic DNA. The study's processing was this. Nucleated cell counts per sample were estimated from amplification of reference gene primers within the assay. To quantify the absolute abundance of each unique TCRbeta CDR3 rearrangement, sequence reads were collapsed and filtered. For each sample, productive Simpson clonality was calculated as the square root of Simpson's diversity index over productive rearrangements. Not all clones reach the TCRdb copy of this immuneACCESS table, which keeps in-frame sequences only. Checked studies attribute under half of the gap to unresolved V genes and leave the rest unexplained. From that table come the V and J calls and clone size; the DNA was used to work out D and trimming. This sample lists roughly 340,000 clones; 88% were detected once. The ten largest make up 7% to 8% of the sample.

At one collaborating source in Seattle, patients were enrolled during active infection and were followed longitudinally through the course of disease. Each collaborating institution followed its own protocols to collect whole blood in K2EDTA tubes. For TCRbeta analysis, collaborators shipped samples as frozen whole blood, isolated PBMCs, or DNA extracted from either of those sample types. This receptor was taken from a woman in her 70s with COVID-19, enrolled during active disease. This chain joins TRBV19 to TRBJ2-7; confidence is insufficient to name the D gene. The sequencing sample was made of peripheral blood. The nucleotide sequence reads TGTGCCAGTAGTATAGACAGGACCTACGAGCAGTACTTC. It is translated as CASSIDRTYEQYF.